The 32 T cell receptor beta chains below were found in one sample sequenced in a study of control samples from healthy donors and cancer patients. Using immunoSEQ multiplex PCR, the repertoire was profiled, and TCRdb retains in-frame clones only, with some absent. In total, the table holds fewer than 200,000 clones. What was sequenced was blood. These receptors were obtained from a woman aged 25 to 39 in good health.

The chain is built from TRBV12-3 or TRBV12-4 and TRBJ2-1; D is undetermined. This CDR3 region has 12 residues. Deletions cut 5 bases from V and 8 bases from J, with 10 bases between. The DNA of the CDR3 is TGTGCCAGCAGTCGTGGTTTCGATGAGCAGTTCTTC. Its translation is CASSRGFDEQFF.

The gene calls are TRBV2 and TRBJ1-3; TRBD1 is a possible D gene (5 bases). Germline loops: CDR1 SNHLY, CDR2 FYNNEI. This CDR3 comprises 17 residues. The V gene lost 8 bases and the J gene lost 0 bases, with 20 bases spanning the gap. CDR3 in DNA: TGTGCCAGCCGCGGTGGTTTGGGACCGAACTCTGGAAACACCATATATTTT. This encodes CASRGGLGPNSGNTIYF.

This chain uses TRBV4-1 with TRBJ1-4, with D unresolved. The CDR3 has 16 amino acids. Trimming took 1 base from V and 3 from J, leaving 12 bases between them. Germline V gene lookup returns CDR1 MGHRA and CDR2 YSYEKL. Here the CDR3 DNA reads TGCGCCAGCAGCCAAGGGGGAAGGCCCGCTAATGAAAAACTGTTTTTT. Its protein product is CASSQGGRPANEKLFF.

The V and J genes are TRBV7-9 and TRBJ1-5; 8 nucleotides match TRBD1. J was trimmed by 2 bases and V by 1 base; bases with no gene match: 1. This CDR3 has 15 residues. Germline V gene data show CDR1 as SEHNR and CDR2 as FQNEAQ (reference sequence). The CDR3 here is CASSLETGGNQPQHF. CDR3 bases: TGTGCCAGCAGCTTAGAGACAGGGGGCAATCAGCCCCAGCATTTT.

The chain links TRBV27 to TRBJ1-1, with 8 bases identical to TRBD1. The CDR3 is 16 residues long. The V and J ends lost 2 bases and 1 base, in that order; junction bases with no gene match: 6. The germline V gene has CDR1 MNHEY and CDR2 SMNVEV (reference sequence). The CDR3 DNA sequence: TGTGCCAGCAGTTTACAGGGGGCAACGGGGAACACTGAAGCTTTCTTT. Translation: CASSLQGATGNTEAFF.

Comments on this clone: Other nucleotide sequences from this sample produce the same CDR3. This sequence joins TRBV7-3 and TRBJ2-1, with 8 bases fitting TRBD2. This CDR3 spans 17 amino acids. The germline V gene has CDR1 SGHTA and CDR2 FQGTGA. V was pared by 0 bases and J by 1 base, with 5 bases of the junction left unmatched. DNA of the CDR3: TGTGCCAGCAGCTTAACGGGCCGGGAGGGGTCCTACAATGAGCAGTTCTTC. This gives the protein CASSLTGREGSYNEQFF. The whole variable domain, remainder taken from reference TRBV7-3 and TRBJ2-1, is GAGVSQTPSNKVTEKGKYVELRCDPISGHTALYWYRQSLGQGPEFLIYFQGTGAADDSGLPNDRFFAVRPEGSVSTLKIQRTERGDSAVYLCASSLTGREGSYNEQFFGPGTRLTVL.

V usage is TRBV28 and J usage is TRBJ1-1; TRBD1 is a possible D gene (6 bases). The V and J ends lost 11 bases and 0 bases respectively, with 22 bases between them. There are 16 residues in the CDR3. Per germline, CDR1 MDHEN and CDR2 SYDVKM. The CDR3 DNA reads TGTGCCGCTCTCAAGGGGGTTTCACCTTTGAACACTGAAGCTTTCTTT. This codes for CAALKGVSPLNTEAFF.

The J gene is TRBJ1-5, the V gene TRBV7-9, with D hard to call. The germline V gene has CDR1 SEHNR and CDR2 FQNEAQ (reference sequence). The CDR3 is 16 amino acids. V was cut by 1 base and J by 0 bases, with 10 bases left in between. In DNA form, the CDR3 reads TGTGCCAGCAGCTTAGTAGGCGGCCCTAGCAATCAGCCCCAGCATTTT. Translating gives CASSLVGGPSNQPQHF.

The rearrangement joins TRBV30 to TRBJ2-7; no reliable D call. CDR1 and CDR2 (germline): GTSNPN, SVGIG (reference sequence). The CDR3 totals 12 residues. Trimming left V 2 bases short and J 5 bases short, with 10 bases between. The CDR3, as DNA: TGTGCCTGGAGTCCCCTTGGGAACGAGCAGTACTTC. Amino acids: CAWSPLGNEQYF.

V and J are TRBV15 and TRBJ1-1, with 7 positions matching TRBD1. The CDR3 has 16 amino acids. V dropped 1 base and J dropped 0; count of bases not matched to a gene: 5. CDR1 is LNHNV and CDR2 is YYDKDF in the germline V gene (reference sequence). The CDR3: CATSRGQGGMNTEAFF. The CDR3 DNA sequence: TGTGCCACCAGCAGAGGACAGGGCGGCATGAACACTGAAGCTTTCTTT.

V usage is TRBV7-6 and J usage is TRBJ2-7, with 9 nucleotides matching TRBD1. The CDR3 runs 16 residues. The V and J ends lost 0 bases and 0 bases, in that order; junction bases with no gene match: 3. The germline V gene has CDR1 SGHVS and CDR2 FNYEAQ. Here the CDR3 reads CASSLAMTGGSYEQYF. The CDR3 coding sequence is TGTGCCAGCAGCTTAGCTATGACAGGGGGCTCCTACGAGCAGTACTTC.

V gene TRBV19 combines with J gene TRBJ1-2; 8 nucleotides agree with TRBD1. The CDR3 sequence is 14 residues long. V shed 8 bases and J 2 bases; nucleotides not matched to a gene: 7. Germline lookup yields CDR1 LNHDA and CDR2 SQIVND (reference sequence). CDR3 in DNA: TGTGCCAGTGACAGGGGAGGAGGCAACTATGGCTACACCTTC. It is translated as CASDRGGGNYGYTF.

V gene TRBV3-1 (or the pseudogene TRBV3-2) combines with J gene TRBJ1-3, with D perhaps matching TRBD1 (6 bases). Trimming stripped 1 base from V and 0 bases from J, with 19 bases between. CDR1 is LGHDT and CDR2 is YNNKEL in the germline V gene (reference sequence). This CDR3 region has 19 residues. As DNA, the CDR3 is TGTGCCAGCAGCCAAGGACAGACCGGGACAAGGTACTCTGGAAACACCATATATTTT. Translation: CASSQGQTGTRYSGNTIYF.

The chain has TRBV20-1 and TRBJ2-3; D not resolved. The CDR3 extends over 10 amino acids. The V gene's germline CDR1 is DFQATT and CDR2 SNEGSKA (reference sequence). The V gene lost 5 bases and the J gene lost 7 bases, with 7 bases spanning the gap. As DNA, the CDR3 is TGCAGTGCTGGACCCCATACGCAGTATTTT. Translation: CSAGPHTQYF.

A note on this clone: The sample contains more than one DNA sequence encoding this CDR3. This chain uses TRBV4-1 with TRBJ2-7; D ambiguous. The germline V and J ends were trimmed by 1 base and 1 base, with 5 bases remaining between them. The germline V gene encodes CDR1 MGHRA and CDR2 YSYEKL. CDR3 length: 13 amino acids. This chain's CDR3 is CASSQAGSYEQYF. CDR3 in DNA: TGCGCCAGCAGCCAAGCAGGATCCTACGAGCAGTACTTC.

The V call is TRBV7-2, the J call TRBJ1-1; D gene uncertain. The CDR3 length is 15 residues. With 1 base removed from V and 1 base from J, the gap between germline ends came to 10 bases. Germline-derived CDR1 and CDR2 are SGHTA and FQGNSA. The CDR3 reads CASSLVHLANTEAFF. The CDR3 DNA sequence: TGTGCCAGCAGCTTAGTCCACCTAGCGAACACTGAAGCTTTCTTT.

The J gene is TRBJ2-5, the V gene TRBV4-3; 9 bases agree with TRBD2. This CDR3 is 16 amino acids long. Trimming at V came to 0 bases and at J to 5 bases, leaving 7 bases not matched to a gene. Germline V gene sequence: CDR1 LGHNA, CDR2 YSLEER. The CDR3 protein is CASSQDHLAGEETQYF. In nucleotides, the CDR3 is TGCGCCAGCAGCCAAGATCATTTAGCGGGGGAGGAGACCCAGTACTTC.

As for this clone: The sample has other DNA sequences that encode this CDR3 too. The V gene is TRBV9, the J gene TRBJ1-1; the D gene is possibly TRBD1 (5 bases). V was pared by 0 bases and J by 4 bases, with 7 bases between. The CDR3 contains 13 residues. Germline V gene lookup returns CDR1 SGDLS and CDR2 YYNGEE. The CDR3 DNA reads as TGTGCCAGCAGCGTAGGGGGGACCACTGAAGCTTTCTTT. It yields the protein CASSVGGTTEAFF.

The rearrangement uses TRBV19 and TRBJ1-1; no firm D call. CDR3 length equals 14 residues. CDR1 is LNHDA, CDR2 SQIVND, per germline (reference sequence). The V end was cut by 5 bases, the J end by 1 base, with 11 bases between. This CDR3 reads CASSQPAANTEAFF. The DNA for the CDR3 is TGTGCCAGTAGTCAGCCAGCGGCGAACACTGAAGCTTTCTTT.

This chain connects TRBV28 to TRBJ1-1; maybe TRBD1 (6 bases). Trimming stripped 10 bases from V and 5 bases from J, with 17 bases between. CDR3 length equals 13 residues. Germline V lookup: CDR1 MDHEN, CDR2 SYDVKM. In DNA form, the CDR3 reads TGTGCCACAAAACCAACAGGGTCAACTGAAGCTTTCTTT. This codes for CATKPTGSTEAFF.

CDR3 coding DNA: TGTGCCAGCACCCTGCCCGCCGTAGGCACTGAAGCTTTCTTT. It translates to CASTLPAVGTEAFF. The genes are TRBV7-2 and TRBJ1-1; unclear D gene. Trimming removed 7 bases from V and 4 bases from J, with 16 bases in between. Germline lookup yields CDR1 SGHTA and CDR2 FQGNSA. The length of the CDR3 is 14 residues.

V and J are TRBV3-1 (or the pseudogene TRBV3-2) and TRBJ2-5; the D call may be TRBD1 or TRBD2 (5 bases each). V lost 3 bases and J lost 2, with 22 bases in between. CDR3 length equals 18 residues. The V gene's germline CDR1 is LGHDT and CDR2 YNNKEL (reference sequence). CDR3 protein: CASSHWTQGRTGQETQYF. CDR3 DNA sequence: TGTGCCAGCAGCCATTGGACCCAGGGACGGACGGGGCAAGAGACCCAGTACTTC.

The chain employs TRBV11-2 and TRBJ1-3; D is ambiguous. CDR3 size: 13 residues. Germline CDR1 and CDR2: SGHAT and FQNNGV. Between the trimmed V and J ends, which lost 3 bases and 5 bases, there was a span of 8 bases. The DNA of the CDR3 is TGTGCCAGCAGCTTCTCTGTGCGAAACACCATATATTTT. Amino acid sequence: CASSFSVRNTIYF. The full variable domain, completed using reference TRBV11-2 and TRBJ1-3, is EAGVAQSPRYKIIEKRQSVAFWCNPISGHATLYWYQQILGQGPKLLIQFQNNGVVDDSQLPKDRFSAERLKGVDSTLKIQPAKLEDSAVYLCASSFSVRNTIYFGEGSWLTVV.

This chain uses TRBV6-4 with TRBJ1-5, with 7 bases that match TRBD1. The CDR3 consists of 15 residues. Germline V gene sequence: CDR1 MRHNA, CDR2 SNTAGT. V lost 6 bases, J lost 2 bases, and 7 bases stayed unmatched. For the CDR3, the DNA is TGTGCCAGCAGCCCTACAGGGGAAGGCAATCAGCCCCAGCATTTT. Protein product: CASSPTGEGNQPQHF.

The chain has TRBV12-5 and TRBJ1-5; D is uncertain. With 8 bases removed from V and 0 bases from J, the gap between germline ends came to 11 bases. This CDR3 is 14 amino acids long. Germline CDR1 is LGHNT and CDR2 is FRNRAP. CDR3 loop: CASSLGNSNQPQHF. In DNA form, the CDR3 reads TGTGCTAGTTCGTTGGGTAATAGCAATCAGCCCCAGCATTTT. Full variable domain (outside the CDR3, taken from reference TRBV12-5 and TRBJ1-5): DARVTQTPRHKVTEMGQEVTMRCQPILGHNTVFWYRQTMMQGLELLAYFRNRAPLDDSGMPKDRFSAEMPDATLATLKIQPSEPRDSAVYFCASSLGNSNQPQHFGDGTRLSIL.

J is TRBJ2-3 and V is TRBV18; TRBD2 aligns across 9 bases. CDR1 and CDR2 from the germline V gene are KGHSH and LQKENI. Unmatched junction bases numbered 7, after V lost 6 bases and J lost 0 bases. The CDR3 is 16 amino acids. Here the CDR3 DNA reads TGTGCCAGCTCTTCAGCGGGGGGAACTAGCACAGATACGCAGTATTTT. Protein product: CASSSAGGTSTDTQYF.

The chain's CDR3 is CASSQAGTLSYEQYF. The CDR3 coding sequence is TGTGCCAGCAGCCAAGCGGGGACACTTTCCTACGAGCAGTACTTC. V usage is TRBV14 and J usage is TRBJ2-7; a possible D gene is TRBD1 (6 bases). CDR3 length: 15 residues. Germline V CDR1 and CDR2: SGHDN, FVKESK. The germline V and J ends were trimmed by 1 base and 1 base, with 11 bases remaining between them.

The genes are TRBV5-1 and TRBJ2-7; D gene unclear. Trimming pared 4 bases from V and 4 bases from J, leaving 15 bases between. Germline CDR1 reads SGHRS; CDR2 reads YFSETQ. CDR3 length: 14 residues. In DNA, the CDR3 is TGCGCCAGCAGCCTGGACCCCTCCGTATACGAGCAGTACTTC. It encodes CASSLDPSVYEQYF.

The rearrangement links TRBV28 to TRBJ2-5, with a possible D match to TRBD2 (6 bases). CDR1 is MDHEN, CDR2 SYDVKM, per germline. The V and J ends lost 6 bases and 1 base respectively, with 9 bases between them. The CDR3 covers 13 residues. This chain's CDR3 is CASRIAAQETQYF. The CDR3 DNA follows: TGTGCCAGCAGAATAGCGGCCCAAGAGACCCAGTACTTC.

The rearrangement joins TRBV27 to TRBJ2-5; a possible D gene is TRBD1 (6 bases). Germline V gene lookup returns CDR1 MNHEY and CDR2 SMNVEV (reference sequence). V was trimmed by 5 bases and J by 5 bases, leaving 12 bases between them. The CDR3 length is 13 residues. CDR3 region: CASSTGFGETQYF. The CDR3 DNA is TGTGCCAGCAGTACAGGGTTCGGGGAGACCCAGTACTTC.

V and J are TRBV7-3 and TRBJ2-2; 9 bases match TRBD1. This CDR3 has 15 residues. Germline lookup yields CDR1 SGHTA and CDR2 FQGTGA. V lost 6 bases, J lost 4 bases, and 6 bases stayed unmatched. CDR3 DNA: TGTGCCAGCAGATCCGGGACAGGGTCCACCGGGGAGCTGTTTTTT. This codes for CASRSGTGSTGELFF. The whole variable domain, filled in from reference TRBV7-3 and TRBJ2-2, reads GAGVSQTPSNKVTEKGKYVELRCDPISGHTALYWYRQSLGQGPEFLIYFQGTGAADDSGLPNDRFFAVRPEGSVSTLKIQRTERGDSAVYLCASRSGTGSTGELFFGEGSRLTVL.

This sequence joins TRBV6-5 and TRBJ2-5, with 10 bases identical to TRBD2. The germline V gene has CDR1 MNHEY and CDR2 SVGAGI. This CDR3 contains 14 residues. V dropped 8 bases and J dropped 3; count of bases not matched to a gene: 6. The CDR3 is CASVPSGGEETQYF. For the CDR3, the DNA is TGTGCCAGCGTACCTAGCGGGGGTGAAGAGACCCAGTACTTC.